These T cell receptor beta chains were read from a single sample in a study of a mutant IDH1 vaccine in newly diagnosed glioma. This table comes from immunoSEQ multiplex PCR, and its TCRdb copy is limited to in-frame clones, with some not included. The data contain tens of thousands of clones, roughly four fifths of them seen just once; the ten biggest clones take up 4.5% to 5.5%. Specimen: PBMCs, collected from a glioma patient treated with radiotherapy, temozolomide or both. Source of these receptors: a man aged 40-49 years with glioma. Some clones in this sample may be carry-over from other donors' samples. Both conserved end residues are part of each CDR3. The order of the fields is V gene, D gene, J gene, clone size, CDR3 protein, CDR3 DNA. D genes are given only for firm matches. Rows give clone size only sometimes, using once, few, many, or a class for an expanded clone.

v_gene: TRBV7-9
d_gene: NA
j_gene: TRBJ2-1
abundance: once
CDR3aa: CASSLDLTNSYNEQFF
CDR3nt: TGTGCCAGCAGCTTAGACCTAACCAACTCCTACAATGAGCAGTTCTTC

v_gene: TRBV30
d_gene: NA
j_gene: TRBJ1-2
abundance: few
CDR3aa: CAWSTFQGNGYTF
CDR3nt: TGTGCCTGGAGTACATTCCAGGGGAACGGCTACACCTTC

v_gene: TRBV30
d_gene: NA
j_gene: TRBJ2-1
abundance: NA
CDR3aa: CAWSRSGNNEQFF
CDR3nt: TGTGCCTGGAGTCGGTCAGGGAACAATGAGCAGTTCTTC

v_gene: TRBV30
d_gene: TRBD2
j_gene: TRBJ2-7
abundance: NA
CDR3aa: CAWRRGGASDEQYF
CDR3nt: TGTGCCTGGAGGCGCGGGGGGGCCTCGGACGAGCAGTACTTC

v_gene: TRBV25-1
d_gene: TRBD1
j_gene: TRBJ1-2
abundance: NA
CDR3aa: CASRDRASYGYTF
CDR3nt: TGTGCCAGCAGAGACAGGGCCTCCTATGGCTACACCTTC

v_gene: TRBV7-9
d_gene: TRBD2
j_gene: TRBJ2-3
abundance: NA
CDR3aa: CASSPGLAGGRADTQYF
CDR3nt: TGTGCCAGCAGCCCCGGACTAGCGGGGGGGCGCGCAGATACGCAGTATTTT

v_gene: TRBV7-9
d_gene: NA
j_gene: TRBJ1-6
abundance: NA
CDR3aa: CASSLRGDGSPLHF
CDR3nt: TGTGCCAGCAGCTTAAGAGGGGATGGCTCACCCCTCCACTTT

v_gene: TRBV7-2
d_gene: NA
j_gene: TRBJ2-6
abundance: NA
CDR3aa: CASSLTGVSGANVLTF
CDR3nt: TGTGCCAGCAGCTTAACCGGGGTCTCTGGGGCCAACGTCCTGACTTTC

v_gene: TRBV6-6
d_gene: TRBD1
j_gene: TRBJ1-5
abundance: few
CDR3aa: CASALDRGHQPQHF
CDR3nt: TGTGCCAGCGCTCTGGACAGGGGGCATCAGCCCCAGCATTTT

v_gene: TRBV5-4
d_gene: NA
j_gene: TRBJ1-1
abundance: NA
CDR3aa: CASSTTRVAEAFF
CDR3nt: TGTGCCAGCAGCACAACCAGGGTCGCTGAAGCTTTCTTT

v_gene: TRBV28
d_gene: TRBD1
j_gene: TRBJ1-2
abundance: NA
CDR3aa: CASSAGTVLGYTF
CDR3nt: TGTGCCAGCAGTGCCGGGACAGTGCTCGGCTACACCTTC

v_gene: TRBV29-1
d_gene: NA
j_gene: TRBJ2-1
abundance: NA
CDR3aa: CSVEVRRNEQFF
CDR3nt: TGCAGCGTTGAAGTTAGAAGGAATGAGCAGTTCTTC

v_gene: TRBV19
d_gene: NA
j_gene: TRBJ2-7
abundance: NA
CDR3aa: CASSHGQNEQYF
CDR3nt: TGTGCCAGTAGCCATGGACAGAACGAGCAGTACTTC

v_gene: TRBV2
d_gene: TRBD1
j_gene: TRBJ1-2
abundance: NA
CDR3aa: CASSESGQGGGYTF
CDR3nt: TGTGCCAGCAGTGAATCAGGGCAGGGGGGTGGCTACACCTTC

v_gene: TRBV23-1
d_gene: TRBD1
j_gene: TRBJ1-6
abundance: NA
CDR3aa: CASRPGQGGYNSPLHF
CDR3nt: TGCGCCAGCAGACCGGGACAGGGGGGATATAATTCACCCCTCCACTTT

v_gene: TRBV19
d_gene: NA
j_gene: TRBJ1-1
abundance: NA
CDR3aa: CASSYRPENTEAFF
CDR3nt: TGTGCCAGTAGTTACCGACCGGAGAACACTGAAGCTTTCTTT

v_gene: TRBV29-1
d_gene: NA
j_gene: TRBJ2-3
abundance: NA
CDR3aa: CSVQVGSSTDTQYF
CDR3nt: TGCAGCGTTCAGGTTGGCAGTAGCACAGATACGCAGTATTTT

v_gene: TRBV30
d_gene: NA
j_gene: TRBJ2-7
abundance: NA
CDR3aa: CAWSWGALTYEQYF
CDR3nt: TGTGCCTGGAGCTGGGGGGCCCTCACTTACGAGCAGTACTTC

v_gene: TRBV25-1
d_gene: NA
j_gene: TRBJ2-2
abundance: NA
CDR3aa: CASNYGTGELFF
CDR3nt: TGTGCCAGCAATTACGGAACCGGGGAGCTGTTTTTT

v_gene: TRBV6-5
d_gene: NA
j_gene: TRBJ1-2
abundance: NA
CDR3aa: CASSYGEGVVYGYTF
CDR3nt: TGTGCCAGCAGTTACGGGGAGGGGGTAGTCTATGGCTACACCTTC

v_gene: TRBV9
d_gene: NA
j_gene: TRBJ1-6
abundance: few
CDR3aa: CASSLGSTNSPLHF
CDR3nt: TGTGCCAGCAGCCTGGGAAGCACCAATTCACCCCTCCACTTT

v_gene: TRBV6-5
d_gene: NA
j_gene: TRBJ1-1
abundance: NA
CDR3aa: CASSYLGGNTEAFF
CDR3nt: TGTGCCAGCAGTTACCTCGGGGGGAACACTGAAGCTTTCTTT

v_gene: TRBV4-1
d_gene: NA
j_gene: TRBJ2-5
abundance: NA
CDR3aa: CASSQGPVPQETQYF
CDR3nt: TGCGCCAGCAGCCAAGGCCCGGTACCCCAAGAGACCCAGTACTTC

v_gene: TRBV5-6
d_gene: TRBD1
j_gene: TRBJ1-1
abundance: NA
CDR3aa: CASSLVQGGAFF
CDR3nt: TGTGCCAGCAGCTTGGTTCAGGGGGGGGCTTTCTTT

v_gene: TRBV4-1
d_gene: TRBD1
j_gene: TRBJ2-3
abundance: NA
CDR3aa: CASSHGQGRTDTQYF
CDR3nt: TGCGCCAGCAGCCATGGACAGGGGCGGACAGATACGCAGTATTTT

v_gene: TRBV7-8
d_gene: NA
j_gene: TRBJ2-7
abundance: NA
CDR3aa: CASSPLGASYEQYF
CDR3nt: TGTGCCAGCAGCCCACTAGGAGCGTCCTACGAGCAGTACTTC

v_gene: TRBV6-5
d_gene: NA
j_gene: TRBJ2-7
abundance: NA
CDR3aa: CASQLLAGSYEQYF
CDR3nt: TGTGCCAGCCAGTTACTGGCGGGGTCTTACGAGCAGTACTTC

v_gene: TRBV30
d_gene: NA
j_gene: TRBJ1-5
abundance: few
CDR3aa: CAWSRGHGSNQPQHF
CDR3nt: TGTGCCTGGAGTCGGGGACACGGAAGCAATCAGCCCCAGCATTTT

v_gene: TRBV4-1
d_gene: NA
j_gene: TRBJ1-6
abundance: NA
CDR3aa: CASSQGGTEGLWSPLHF
CDR3nt: TGCGCCAGCAGCCAAGGGGGTACAGAAGGGTTATGGTCACCCCTCCACTTT